This paragraph reports one T cell receptor (beta chain). The antigen is not known. Method: immunoSEQ multiplex PCR; TCRdb's copy keeps in-frame clones and lacks some. This table has over 110,000 clones, around 93% appearing once. This sample was taken from a study of T cell responses to AZD1222 COVID-19 vaccine. Study-level background: Second-dose recipients at about 4 or about 12 weeks were treated as one pooled group. General study points: The reported proportion of spike-specific TCRs targeting unmutated variant regions was nearly half. Donors, mostly white British, included more females; clonal diversity was possibly underestimated. CD4 TCRs linked to vaccination spanned spike, dominating at 160-218 and 743-854.

CDR3 length equals 12 residues. V lost 4 bases to trimming and J lost 4 bases, with 9 bases between them. In germline, CDR1 is SQVTM, CDR2 ANQGSEA. The source was peripheral blood, collected on day 0 of AZD1222 vaccination. This chain links TRBV29-1 with TRBJ2-3; D is tentatively TRBD1 or TRBD2 (7 bases each). The clonotype originates from an adult in good health. The CDR3 region is CSVAGGADTQYF. The CDR3 DNA is TGCAGCGTTGCAGGGGGGGCAGATACGCAGTATTTT.